This T cell receptor (beta chain) was sequenced for a study of memory CD4+ T cells and cytomegalovirus serostatus (dated by TCRdb to the late 2010s). Broadly, across the study: The cohort comprised around 35 healthy Belgian adults, 9 CMV seropositive and some 24 CMV seronegative. The study sequenced CD4+ memory TCRbeta repertoires of a Belgian cohort with known cytomegalovirus serostatus to replicate a published TCR-based CMV serostatus classifier.

Results the study describes overall, beyond this receptor: The results were interpreted as suggesting that the CMV-associated TCR signature is mostly present in the CD4+ memory repertoire. Unlike the original study, which covered naive and memory CD4+ and CD8+ populations, the Belgian study sequenced only CD4+CD45RO+ memory cells. CMV serostatus prediction reached a median bootstrapped AUC of about 0.94 with the original framework and over 0.8 with a US-trained random forest. Of under 200 previously reported CMV-associated TCRbeta sequences, around 70 appeared in the CD4+ memory repertoires, each in one to five individuals. On the Belgian cohort, the classifier based on the original framework reached a median bootstrapped AUC of 0.95, with a 95% CI of 0.76-1.00.

V loses 4 bases, J loses 3 bases, and the germline ends lie 3 bases apart. The germline V gene encodes CDR1 SNHLY and CDR2 FYNNEI. The CDR3 holds 11 amino acids from the cysteine to the phenylalanine. The entry retains the CDR3 DNA only, 33 bases that are in frame from base 1. A FACSAria II was used to sort memory CD4+ T cells, defined as single viable CD3+CD4+CD8-CD45RO+ cells. CMV serostatus was assessed using a Roche Elecsys assay, by which serum IgG against CMV pp150, pp28, p38 and p52 was detected. After the samples were thawed, total CD4+ T cells were enriched through positive selection using CD4 magnetic microbeads. Samples originated from another study that specifically interrogated the CD4+ T cell memory repertoire. Peripheral blood mononuclear cells were isolated and cryopreserved according to standard operating procedures, and serum was stored at -80 degrees C. The staining relied on CD3-PerCP (BW264/56), CD4-APC (RPA-T4), CD45RO-PE (UCHT1) and CD8-Pacific Orange (3B5) antibodies, and Sytox blue was used to exclude non-viable cells.

The Quick-DNA Microprep Kit was used to extract genomic DNA from the sorted cells. Amplification of TCRbeta DNA was done with the immunoSEQ hsTCRbeta kit, following the protocol from the manufacturer. TCRbeta libraries were sequenced on an Illumina MiSeq instrument. Per the authors' processing: Removing out-of-frame sequences left 2,204,828 distinct TCRbeta sequences, an average of roughly 63,000 per individual. Each individual was scored by the count of 164 previously reported CMV-associated TCRbeta sequences and the total productive distinct TCRbeta count. A beta-binomial model was reimplemented in Python, and scikit-learn random forests with default parameters were trained on data from the US cohort. Classifier performance on the Belgian cohort was summarized as median AUC with percentile confidence intervals calculated over 10,000 bootstrap iterations. Drawn from immuneACCESS, this table holds only the in-frame rearrangements with V and J called that TCRdb kept. Clones are partly lost; checked studies trace under half to an unresolved V gene and leave the rest unexplained. That table gives V, J and clone size, and the DNA gave D and trimming. Across this sample there are 75,000 to 90,000 clones, with over 80% seen only once. The biggest ten clones account for about 0.72% of the sample.

Turning to this clone: The target of this receptor is not known. Base-call qualities are not available, and no considerably larger clone is one nucleotide away. Within the sample, other DNA sequences also encode this same CDR3.

The TCR comes from an adult in good health and CMV-seronegative. This chain joins TRBV2 to TRBJ1-1; the D gene identity is not certain. Source material: memory CD4+ T cells from blood. The DNA sequence is TGTGCCAGCAGTGGGTACACTGAAGCTTTCTTT. The resulting protein is CASSGYTEAFF.